This T cell receptor (beta chain) comes out of a study of read filtering for tumor transcriptome and immune sequencing. About the research overall: The cohort had about 16 men and approximately 13 women aged roughly 40 to 90, mean about 72 years.

The study, taken as a whole, reports: Roughly 79% of IR-seq clonotypes had one read, totaling about 3.5% of reads; RNA-seq: roughly 76% and 46%. IR-seq captured clonotypes deeper and more reliably than RNA-seq. Sorted CD138-negative bone marrow cells were not purified T cells.

From 300 to 400 ng of RNA, a library with molecular barcoded alpha/delta and beta/gamma adaptors was made. One entry per CDR3 protein results from TCRdb running MiXCR on the reads. The profile shows some 38,000 distinct CDR3 sequences, around 11% of them singletons. Of note for this clonotype: Antigen specificity is unknown. This may be a read error, as it is one base from a much larger clone.

The CDR3 contains 13 residues. V was pared by 9 bases and J by 4 bases, with 8 bases of the junction left unmatched. The germline CDR1 and CDR2 sequences are SEHNR and FQNEAQ (reference sequence). The sequence derives from a donor aged 40 or older with multiple myeloma. The chain links TRBV7-9 to TRBJ2-5; 7 nucleotides align to TRBD1. The source material was a population of CD138-negative cells sorted from bone marrow. CDR3 sequence: CARSTTGRETQYF. The CDR3, as DNA: TGTGCCAGGAGCACGACAGGGCGAGAGACCCAGTACTTC.